The present T cell receptor (beta chain) was sequenced within a study of beta chain features in type 1 diabetes. Reverse transcribing all isolated RNA meant expressed TCRB transcripts were sequenced. Assay: immunoSEQ multiplex PCR; the TCRdb copy retains only in-frame clones and omits some. Found here are about 130,000 clones, 9% of them singletons; the top ten hold over 0.6%. A few counts support this clone. Its target is unknown. General observations from the study: Patients with Type 1 diabetes showed moderately but significantly shorter TCRB CDR3s in all four CD4+ subsets.

V gave up 6 bases and J gave up 6 bases; unmatched junction bases: 3. Germline assignment: CDR1 LNHDA and CDR2 SQIVND (reference sequence). The CDR3 totals 13 residues. The source is a man aged 25 to 45 with type 1 diabetes. This chain links TRBV19 with TRBJ2-1; 9 bases align to TRBD2. Sequenced input: central memory CD4+ T cells from blood. The DNA for the CDR3 is TGTGCCAGTAGGCGCGGGGGGGCCAATGAGCAGTTCTTC. The encoded protein is CASRRGGANEQFF.